A selection of T cell receptor beta chains follows, all from one sample in a study of PD-1 blockade in classical Hodgkin lymphoma. The repertoire was sequenced with immunoSEQ multiplex PCR; TCRdb's copy has only in-frame clones and lacks some. The table has 14,000 to 15,000 clones, 55% to 65% seen once. This specimen was peripheral blood mononuclear cells (PBMCs), taken at baseline. The receptors here all came from a human donor with classical Hodgkin lymphoma. The CDR3 runs from the conserved cysteine through the conserved F or W. The D gene is left open where the match is weak. Clone sizes are given selectively: once, few, many, or a class where the clone is expanded.

CDR3 protein	CDR3 DNA	clone size	D gene	V gene	J gene
CASSLGASGRVLYNEQFF	TGTGCCAGCAGCTTAGGGGCTAGCGGGAGGGTTCTATACAATGAGCAGTTCTTC	NA	TRBD2	TRBV7-8	TRBJ2-1
CASSLFWSGTSGTNEQFF	TGTGCCAGTAGTCTCTTCTGGTCCGGGACTAGCGGAACCAATGAGCAGTTCTTC	NA	TRBD2	TRBV19	TRBJ2-1
CASSYLNGRNDEQFF	TGTGCCAGCAGTTACCTCAACGGACGCAACGATGAGCAGTTCTTC	NA	NA	TRBV6-5	TRBJ2-1
CAISETSGRGYEQFF	TGTGCCATCAGTGAAACTAGCGGGAGGGGATATGAGCAGTTCTTC	NA	TRBD2	TRBV10-3	TRBJ2-1
CASKGTGREQYF	TGTGCCAGCAAAGGGACAGGGCGCGAGCAGTACTTC	medium-sized	TRBD1	TRBV2	TRBJ2-7
CASSLMATGWQYF	TGTGCCAGCAGCTTAATGGCGACTGGTTGGCAGTACTTC	few	NA	TRBV5-6	TRBJ2-7
CASSFRRYQETQYF	TGTGCCAGCAGCTTTCGGCGGTACCAAGAGACCCAGTACTTC	NA	NA	TRBV13	TRBJ2-5
CASSPSTGELFF	TGTGCCAGCAGCCCCAGCACCGGGGAGCTGTTTTTT	NA	NA	TRBV5-4	TRBJ2-2
CASSQDQREGQFF	TGCGCCAGCAGCCAAGATCAGCGGGAGGGGCAGTTCTTC	NA	TRBD2	TRBV4-1	TRBJ2-1
CASSLRGPNNEQFF	TGTGCCAGCAGCTTAAGGGGACCCAACAATGAGCAGTTCTTC	NA	NA	TRBV7-2	TRBJ2-1
CASSLLAGEDGELFF	TGTGCCAGCAGCTTACTAGCGGGAGAAGACGGGGAGCTGTTTTTT	NA	TRBD2	TRBV7-3	TRBJ2-2
CASSGRLAGAHEQYF	TGTGCCAGCAGCGGGAGACTAGCGGGAGCCCACGAGCAGTACTTC	NA	TRBD2	TRBV27	TRBJ2-7
CASSHPGGEGNEQFF	TGTGCCAGCAGCCACCCAGGGGGCGAGGGGAATGAGCAGTTCTTC	NA	TRBD1	TRBV16	TRBJ2-1
CASSLTPAEQYF	TGTGCCAGCAGCTTAACCCCGGCCGAGCAGTACTTC	NA	NA	TRBV11-3	TRBJ2-7
CASGRGNNQPQHF	TGTGCCAGCGGGAGGGGCAACAATCAGCCCCAGCATTTT	medium-sized	NA	TRBV7-8	TRBJ1-5
CASSYLQGNSPLHF	TGTGCCAGCAGTTACCTACAGGGGAATTCACCCCTCCACTTT	NA	TRBD1	TRBV6-6	TRBJ1-6
CASSSSGLAAYYEQYF	TGTGCCAGCAGTTCCTCCGGACTAGCGGCCTACTACGAGCAGTACTTC	NA	TRBD2	TRBV28	TRBJ2-7
CASSSPGGDNEQFF	TGTGCCAGCAGTTCCCCGGGGGGGGACAATGAGCAGTTCTTC	NA	TRBD2	TRBV27	TRBJ2-1
CASSEPGQGYGYTF	TGTGCCAGCAGTGAACCGGGACAGGGTTATGGCTACACCTTC	once	TRBD1	TRBV6-1	TRBJ1-2
CASSFVGSYNEKLFF	TGTGCCAGCAGTTTCGTGGGCAGCTATAATGAAAAACTGTTTTTT	NA	NA	TRBV28	TRBJ1-4
CASSLSGASANTGELFF	TGTGCCAGCAGCTTGTCAGGGGCCAGCGCGAACACCGGGGAGCTGTTTTTT	NA	NA	TRBV5-5	TRBJ2-2
CASSFLAGASSTDTQYF	TGTGCCAGCAGTTTCTTAGCGGGAGCTTCTAGCACAGATACGCAGTATTTT	few	TRBD2	TRBV27	TRBJ2-3
CASSSGVAGTETQYF	TGCGCCAGCAGCTCGGGAGTAGCGGGGACAGAGACCCAGTACTTC	NA	TRBD2	TRBV5-1	TRBJ2-5
CASSVWSGEGTDTQYF	TGTGCCAGCAGCGTTTGGTCGGGAGAAGGTACAGATACGCAGTATTTT	NA	NA	TRBV9	TRBJ2-3
CASTIETSGASTDTQYF	TGTGCCAGCACCATAGAAACTAGCGGGGCTAGCACAGATACGCAGTATTTT	NA	TRBD2	TRBV28	TRBJ2-3
CASSGGASGMGNEQFF	TGCGCCAGCAGCGGGGGTGCTAGCGGGATGGGGAATGAGCAGTTCTTC	NA	TRBD2	TRBV5-1	TRBJ2-1
CASSFNGVTNEKLFF	TGTGCCAGCAGTTTTAATGGGGTAACTAATGAAAAACTGTTTTTT	NA	NA	TRBV27	TRBJ1-4
CAWAVARWGYYEQYF	TGTGCCTGGGCTGTCGCCCGATGGGGCTACTACGAGCAGTACTTC	NA	NA	TRBV30	TRBJ2-7
CASSVGRLAGSTDTQYF	TGTGCCAGCAGCGTAGGAAGGCTAGCGGGCAGCACAGATACGCAGTATTTT	NA	TRBD2	TRBV9	TRBJ2-3
CASSDKATSGRSWETQYF	TGTGCCAGCAGCGACAAGGCGACTAGCGGGAGGAGTTGGGAGACCCAGTACTTC	NA	TRBD2	TRBV7-2	TRBJ2-5
CASRHRYNEQYF	TGTGCCAGCAGACACAGGTACAACGAGCAGTACTTC	NA	NA	TRBV11-2	TRBJ2-7
CASSEGTGARIFNQPQHF	TGTGCCAGCAGTGAAGGGACAGGGGCAAGGATTTTTAATCAGCCCCAGCATTTT	NA	TRBD1	TRBV6-1	TRBJ1-5
CASSLRAGALNNEQFF	TGTGCCAGCAGTTTAAGGGCGGGAGCCCTCAACAATGAGCAGTTCTTC	NA	TRBD2	TRBV28	TRBJ2-1
CASSIEGTGGPETQYF	TGTGCCAGTAGTATAGAAGGGACAGGGGGCCCCGAGACCCAGTACTTC	medium-sized	TRBD1	TRBV19	TRBJ2-5
CASSSPAGGKSPLHF	TGCGCCAGCAGCTCCCCCGCGGGAGGGAAATCACCCCTCCACTTT	NA	NA	TRBV4-1	TRBJ1-6
CASNPGTGTDTQYF	TGTGCCAGCAACCCCGGGACAGGGACAGATACGCAGTATTTT	NA	TRBD1	TRBV28	TRBJ2-3
CASSQQGVSYGYTF	TGTGCCAGCAGTCAACAGGGAGTGAGCTATGGCTACACCTTC	NA	NA	TRBV2	TRBJ1-2
CASSLEGSGDEQFF	TGCGCCAGCAGCTTGGAAGGTAGCGGGGATGAGCAGTTCTTC	once	TRBD2	TRBV5-1	TRBJ2-1
CASSLTSGDTQYF	TGTGCCAGCAGCTTGACTAGCGGGGATACGCAGTATTTT	NA	TRBD2	TRBV11-2	TRBJ2-3
CASSSGGSYEQYF	TGTGCCAGTAGTAGCGGGGGAAGCTACGAGCAGTACTTC	once	TRBD2	TRBV19	TRBJ2-7
CASSGNSGTSSYNEQFF	TGCGCCAGCAGCGGTAATAGCGGGACTAGCTCCTACAATGAGCAGTTCTTC	few	TRBD2	TRBV5-1	TRBJ2-1
CASSARTPNTGELFF	TGTGCCAGCAGCGCACGGACCCCGAACACCGGGGAGCTGTTTTTT	NA	NA	TRBV9	TRBJ2-2
CASSPVWDGYTF	TGTGCCAGCAGCCCGGTTTGGGACGGCTACACCTTC	NA	NA	TRBV7-9	TRBJ1-2
CASSLWRASRDRLSNQPQHF	TGTGCCAGCAGTTTATGGAGGGCCTCCCGGGACAGACTTAGCAATCAGCCCCAGCATTTT	NA	TRBD1	TRBV28	TRBJ1-5
CASSYETNTGELFF	TGTGCCAGCAGTTACGAAACCAACACCGGGGAGCTGTTTTTT	NA	NA	TRBV27	TRBJ2-2
CASSSGLAGYNEQFF	TGTGCCAGCAGTTCGGGACTAGCGGGGTACAATGAGCAGTTCTTC	NA	TRBD2	TRBV27	TRBJ2-1
CASSLVGLAGVDTGELFF	TGTGCCAGCAGCTTAGTGGGACTAGCGGGGGTAGACACCGGGGAGCTGTTTTTT	NA	TRBD2	TRBV11-2	TRBJ2-2
CARGTGGKSEAFF	TGTGCCAGAGGGACAGGGGGCAAGAGTGAAGCTTTCTTT	NA	TRBD1	TRBV5-4	TRBJ1-1
CASSYGGTTGELFF	TGTGCCAGCTCCTACGGGGGGACCACCGGGGAGCTGTTTTTT	NA	TRBD2	TRBV6-5	TRBJ2-2
CASSGRTGKSGNEQFF	TGTGCCAGCAGTGGGCGGACAGGGAAGTCGGGGAATGAGCAGTTCTTC	NA	TRBD1	TRBV28	TRBJ2-1
CASSLVGQGQTQYF	TGTGCCAGCAGCTTAGTAGGGCAGGGACAGACCCAGTACTTC	NA	NA	TRBV13	TRBJ2-5
CASSLGAGELFF	TGTGCCAGCAGCTTAGGGGCCGGGGAGCTGTTTTTT	few	NA	TRBV11-2	TRBJ2-2
CASSPSTRGYEQYF	TGTGCCAGCAGTCCCTCCACCCGGGGGTACGAGCAGTACTTC	once	NA	TRBV27	TRBJ2-7
CASSPQTSSDTQYF	TGCGCCAGCAGTCCCCAAACTTCCTCAGATACGCAGTATTTT	NA	NA	TRBV5-1	TRBJ2-3